This TCR beta chain was retrieved from a study of shared clonotypes between healthy human individuals. V shed 3 bases and J shed 2 bases, with 8 bases lying between them. The CDR3 totals 14 residues. The germline V gene encodes CDR1 SGHDN and CDR2 FVKESK. TCRdb's copy holds only in-frame clones and misses some; the assay was immunoSEQ multiplex PCR. Of a few hundred thousand clones listed, approximately 97% are singletons. The sample holds one count of this clone. Sequenced sample: memory CD8+ T cells sorted from blood. The subset denotes: CD45RO+ cells pooled with CCR7-negative TemRA cells. The clonotype comes from a man aged 25-40 years in good health. The chain combines TRBV14 with TRBJ2-1; no reliable D call. Here the CDR3 reads CASSHDSTYNEQFF. The DNA for the CDR3 is TGTGCCAGCAGCCATGACTCCACCTACAATGAGCAGTTCTTC.